Below, one T cell receptor (beta chain) is given with its context. What it binds is unknown. The data stem from a study of PD-L1 blockade in urothelial cancer. Study information: Atezolizumab 1,200 mg was given intravenously every 3 weeks, starting 2014. Investigators checked blood 3 weeks (second dose) and 6 weeks after treatment start. Men with urothelial cancer arising in the bladder made up twenty-five of 29 patients. Notes on the study in general: Pretreatment blood TCR clonality under the median forecast improved survival.

Germline V lookup: CDR1 SGHRS, CDR2 YFSETQ. The CDR3 runs 15 residues. V was cut by 0 bases and J by 7 bases, with 13 bases left in between. Assay: immunoSEQ multiplex PCR; the TCRdb copy retains only in-frame clones and omits some. The sample has more than 50,000 clones, roughly 87% seen once; the top ten hold 4% to 5%. The chain carries TRBV5-1 and TRBJ1-4, with D possibly being TRBD1 (6 bases). The specimen comprised PBMCs, sampled around atezolizumab (anti-PD-L1) treatment. The sequence derives from a man aged 65-85 years with urothelial cancer. The CDR3 nucleotides are TGCGCCAGCAGCTTGGTTCAGGGGCGAGGTGAAAAACTGTTTTTT. Translation gives CASSLVQGRGEKLFF.